The rows below give T cell receptor beta chains drawn from one sample of a study of blood T cell repertoires in COVID-19. Only in-frame clones appear in the TCRdb table, and some are missing; sequencing was by immunoSEQ multiplex PCR. Of some 200,000 clones listed, about three quarters are singletons. Input material: peripheral blood. The source of these receptors is an older woman with acute or convalescent COVID-19. Both conserved end residues are part of each CDR3. The order of the fields is J gene, clone size, V gene, D gene, CDR3 DNA, CDR3 protein. The D gene is left open where the match is weak. Part of the rows lack a size; the others show once, few, many or a class for expanded clones.

J gene: TRBJ1-1; clone size: -; V gene: TRBV23-1; D gene: TRBD1; CDR3 DNA: TGCGCCAGCAGTCAAGGCAGGGGGTGGAACACTGAAGCTTTCTTT; CDR3 protein: CASSQGRGWNTEAFF
J gene: TRBJ1-1; clone size: -; V gene: TRBV5-1; D gene: TRBD1; CDR3 DNA: TGCGCCAGCAGCTCGGGACAGGGGGGTACCACTGAAGCTTTCTTT; CDR3 protein: CASSSGQGGTTEAFF
J gene: TRBJ2-5; clone size: few; V gene: TRBV19; D gene: -; CDR3 DNA: TGTGCCAGTAGGCCCAGCGGAGACTTTAAAGAGACCCAGTACTTC; CDR3 protein: CASRPSGDFKETQYF
J gene: TRBJ2-3; clone size: once; V gene: TRBV6-5; D gene: -; CDR3 DNA: TGTGCCAGCAGTTACGGGCCCCAATCCACAGATACGCAGTATTTT; CDR3 protein: CASSYGPQSTDTQYF
J gene: TRBJ2-4; clone size: -; V gene: TRBV20-1; D gene: -; CDR3 DNA: TGCAGTGCTAGTCGACAGAACAAAAACATTCAGTACTTC; CDR3 protein: CSASRQNKNIQYF
J gene: TRBJ2-2; clone size: -; V gene: TRBV7-3; D gene: -; CDR3 DNA: TGTGCCAGCAGCTTAACGGGGAAGACAGTTACCGGGGAGCTGTTTTTT; CDR3 protein: CASSLTGKTVTGELFF
J gene: TRBJ1-5; clone size: -; V gene: TRBV2; D gene: TRBD1; CDR3 DNA: TGTGCCAGCAGTGAAGAGGGACAGAGCAGCAATCAGCCCCAGCATTTT; CDR3 protein: CASSEEGQSSNQPQHF
J gene: TRBJ2-3; clone size: -; V gene: TRBV9; D gene: TRBD2; CDR3 DNA: TGTGCCAGCAGCGTTCAGCGGGGAGGCCCCACAGATACGCAGTATTTT; CDR3 protein: CASSVQRGGPTDTQYF
J gene: TRBJ2-6; clone size: -; V gene: TRBV7-6; D gene: TRBD1; CDR3 DNA: TGTGCCAGCAGCTTGGAGACAGGGGCTTCCGGGGCCAACGTCCTGACTTTC; CDR3 protein: CASSLETGASGANVLTF
J gene: TRBJ1-4; clone size: -; V gene: TRBV6-5; D gene: -; CDR3 DNA: TGTGCCAGCAGTCAAACAGGGTACAGTGAAAAACTGTTTTTT; CDR3 protein: CASSQTGYSEKLFF
J gene: TRBJ2-5; clone size: -; V gene: TRBV6-6; D gene: TRBD1; CDR3 DNA: TGTGCCAGCAGTTACGTGGACAGGTTACAAGAGACCCAGTACTTC; CDR3 protein: CASSYVDRLQETQYF
J gene: TRBJ2-1; clone size: once; V gene: TRBV28; D gene: TRBD1; CDR3 DNA: TGTGCCAGCAGTTCCCCCCCCGGACAGGGACGCGATGAGCAGTTCTTC; CDR3 protein: CASSSPPGQGRDEQFF
J gene: TRBJ1-3; clone size: -; V gene: TRBV7-9; D gene: -; CDR3 DNA: TGTGCCAGCAGCTCCCCCGGGGGGGGGCAGATGAACTCTGGAAACACCATATATTTT; CDR3 protein: CASSSPGGGQMNSGNTIYF
J gene: TRBJ1-1; clone size: -; V gene: TRBV5-6; D gene: TRBD1; CDR3 DNA: TGTGCCAGCAGCCTCCGAGACAGGGATGAAGCTTTCTTT; CDR3 protein: CASSLRDRDEAFF
J gene: TRBJ2-6; clone size: -; V gene: TRBV5-1; D gene: TRBD1; CDR3 DNA: TGCGCCAGCAGCTTTACCGGGACAGGGGGCACTGGGGCCAACGTCCTGACTTTC; CDR3 protein: CASSFTGTGGTGANVLTF
J gene: TRBJ1-2; clone size: once; V gene: TRBV14; D gene: -; CDR3 DNA: TGTGCCAGCAGCTCCACAGGGATAGTTGGCTACACCTTC; CDR3 protein: CASSSTGIVGYTF
J gene: TRBJ2-1; clone size: -; V gene: TRBV7-2; D gene: TRBD1; CDR3 DNA: TGTGCCAGCAGCTTAGACCAGGGGGCCTACAATGAGCAGTTCTTC; CDR3 protein: CASSLDQGAYNEQFF
J gene: TRBJ2-5; clone size: once; V gene: TRBV19; D gene: -; CDR3 DNA: TGTGCCAGTAGTATACGGGGAGGAGAGACCCAGTACTTC; CDR3 protein: CASSIRGGETQYF
J gene: TRBJ1-4; clone size: -; V gene: TRBV7-2; D gene: -; CDR3 DNA: TGTGCCAGCAGGCAGAGGGGCGGGGCAACTAATGAAAAACTGTTTTTT; CDR3 protein: CASRQRGGATNEKLFF
J gene: TRBJ2-5; clone size: -; V gene: TRBV5-1; D gene: TRBD2; CDR3 DNA: TGCGCCAGCAGCTTCGGGACTAGCGGGGGTAAAGAGACCCAGTACTTC; CDR3 protein: CASSFGTSGGKETQYF
J gene: TRBJ1-2; clone size: -; V gene: TRBV18; D gene: TRBD1; CDR3 DNA: TGTGCCAGCTCACCGGACAGGGACGGCTATGGCTACACCTTC; CDR3 protein: CASSPDRDGYGYTF
J gene: TRBJ1-2; clone size: -; V gene: TRBV6-2/TRBV6-3; D gene: -; CDR3 DNA: TGTGCCAGCAGCCGACAGGCTCCTCATGGCTACACCTTC; CDR3 protein: CASSRQAPHGYTF
J gene: TRBJ2-5; clone size: -; V gene: TRBV14; D gene: TRBD2; CDR3 DNA: TGTGCCAGCAGCAACCAGCGGGGCGGCCGGGAGACCCAGTACTTC; CDR3 protein: CASSNQRGGRETQYF
J gene: TRBJ1-2; clone size: -; V gene: TRBV14; D gene: -; CDR3 DNA: TGTGCCAGCAGCCAAGACAGGGCCTTAGGCTACACCTTC; CDR3 protein: CASSQDRALGYTF
J gene: TRBJ2-2; clone size: -; V gene: TRBV6-2/TRBV6-3; D gene: TRBD2; CDR3 DNA: TGTGCCAGCAGTTACTGGCGGGGGGCCCGGTCCGGGGAGCTGTTTTTT; CDR3 protein: CASSYWRGARSGELFF
J gene: TRBJ1-1; clone size: -; V gene: TRBV12-3/TRBV12-4; D gene: -; CDR3 DNA: TGTGCCAGCAGTTTAGGGCGGAATGAAGCTTTCTTT; CDR3 protein: CASSLGRNEAFF
J gene: TRBJ2-1; clone size: -; V gene: TRBV5-1; D gene: -; CDR3 DNA: TGCGCCAGCAGCTTCATCGCGGGGGCCATTAAGAATGAGCAGTTCTTC; CDR3 protein: CASSFIAGAIKNEQFF
J gene: TRBJ1-1; clone size: -; V gene: TRBV6-5; D gene: -; CDR3 DNA: TGTGCCAGCAGTCTTGGGGGGTCGAATACTGAAGCTTTCTTT; CDR3 protein: CASSLGGSNTEAFF
J gene: TRBJ1-5; clone size: once; V gene: TRBV21-1; D gene: -; CDR3 DNA: TGTGCCAGCAGCAAAGTGACAGGCTGCAATCAGCCCCAGCATTTT; CDR3 protein: CASSKVTGCNQPQHF
J gene: TRBJ1-3; clone size: -; V gene: TRBV9; D gene: -; CDR3 DNA: TGTGCCAGCAGCCCGGGAGGGCAATCAAGAAACACCATATATTTT; CDR3 protein: CASSPGGQSRNTIYF
J gene: TRBJ2-1; clone size: -; V gene: TRBV6-5; D gene: TRBD2; CDR3 DNA: TGTGCCAGCAGTCTGGCGGGGGGAAATGAGCAGTTCTTC; CDR3 protein: CASSLAGGNEQFF
J gene: TRBJ1-6; clone size: -; V gene: TRBV2; D gene: -; CDR3 DNA: TGTGCCAGCAATCCGGGTCCTAATTCACCCCTCCACTTT; CDR3 protein: CASNPGPNSPLHF
J gene: TRBJ2-5; clone size: -; V gene: TRBV18; D gene: TRBD1; CDR3 DNA: TGTGCCAGCTCACCACCGAGGACAGGGGGCCCCCACCAAGAGACCCAGTACTTC; CDR3 protein: CASSPPRTGGPHQETQYF
J gene: TRBJ2-1; clone size: -; V gene: TRBV7-6; D gene: -; CDR3 DNA: TGTGCCAGCAGCTCCCCGACAGGCGAGGCGGGTGAGCAGTTCTTC; CDR3 protein: CASSSPTGEAGEQFF
J gene: TRBJ1-6; clone size: -; V gene: TRBV27; D gene: -; CDR3 DNA: TGTGCCAGCAGTTTACTCGCAGCAGGGCCGTCCCTCCACTTT; CDR3 protein: CASSLLAAGPSLHF
J gene: TRBJ2-7; clone size: -; V gene: TRBV5-1; D gene: -; CDR3 DNA: TGCGCCAGCACCCCGGGTGGCCGAGCCTACGAGCAGTACTTC; CDR3 protein: CASTPGGRAYEQYF
J gene: TRBJ2-1; clone size: -; V gene: TRBV7-8; D gene: TRBD2; CDR3 DNA: TGTGCCAGCAGCTTTGGCGGGGGGGCCGGAGGGGAGCAGTTCTTC; CDR3 protein: CASSFGGGAGGEQFF
J gene: TRBJ1-6; clone size: -; V gene: TRBV7-2; D gene: TRBD1; CDR3 DNA: TGTGCCAGCAGCTTCAGGGGGGCGCGATCACCCCTCCACTTT; CDR3 protein: CASSFRGARSPLHF
J gene: TRBJ2-6; clone size: once; V gene: TRBV28; D gene: -; CDR3 DNA: TGTGCCAGCAGTTTTACTAACGTACCTCTCTCTGGGGCCAACGTCCTGACTTTC; CDR3 protein: CASSFTNVPLSGANVLTF
J gene: TRBJ1-5; clone size: -; V gene: TRBV19; D gene: TRBD1; CDR3 DNA: TGTGCCAGCAAGGGACAGGGGGATAGCAATCAGCCCCAGCATTTT; CDR3 protein: CASKGQGDSNQPQHF
J gene: TRBJ2-2; clone size: -; V gene: TRBV20-1; D gene: TRBD1; CDR3 DNA: TGCAGTGCTAGTTCCGGGACAGGGGGAAACACCGGGGAGCTGTTTTTT; CDR3 protein: CSASSGTGGNTGELFF
J gene: TRBJ1-2; clone size: many; V gene: TRBV7-2; D gene: -; CDR3 DNA: TGTGCCAGCAGGACCCCAGGGGTGGGAGGCTACACCTTC; CDR3 protein: CASRTPGVGGYTF
J gene: TRBJ2-7; clone size: -; V gene: TRBV7-9; D gene: -; CDR3 DNA: TGTGCCAGCAGTGAGCGGCTGGGGTTTTCCTACGAGCAGTACTTC; CDR3 protein: CASSERLGFSYEQYF
J gene: TRBJ2-7; clone size: -; V gene: TRBV7-2; D gene: -; CDR3 DNA: TGTGCCAGCAGCTTACCAGGGCAGACCTACGAGCAGTACTTC; CDR3 protein: CASSLPGQTYEQYF
J gene: TRBJ2-2; clone size: -; V gene: TRBV19; D gene: TRBD2; CDR3 DNA: TGTGCCAGTAGTATAGAGCAAGCGGGGGGGCCCGGGGAGCTGTTTTTT; CDR3 protein: CASSIEQAGGPGELFF
J gene: TRBJ2-3; clone size: -; V gene: TRBV27; D gene: -; CDR3 DNA: TGTGCCAGCAGTTTAAATAGCCCACGCACAGATACGCAGTATTTT; CDR3 protein: CASSLNSPRTDTQYF
J gene: TRBJ2-1; clone size: few; V gene: TRBV23-1; D gene: TRBD1; CDR3 DNA: TGCGCCAGCAGCCCCCGCGGGACAGGGGATCATGAGCAGTTCTTC; CDR3 protein: CASSPRGTGDHEQFF
J gene: TRBJ2-1; clone size: -; V gene: TRBV9; D gene: TRBD1; CDR3 DNA: TGTGCCAGCAGCGCGAAAGACAGGGCCAATGAGCAGTTCTTC; CDR3 protein: CASSAKDRANEQFF
J gene: TRBJ2-7; clone size: -; V gene: TRBV24-1; D gene: -; CDR3 DNA: TGTGCCACCAGTGACCCCGGACAGCACTACGAGCAGTACTTC; CDR3 protein: CATSDPGQHYEQYF
J gene: TRBJ2-2; clone size: -; V gene: TRBV15; D gene: TRBD1; CDR3 DNA: TGTGCCACCAGCAGAGATCACAGGGGGTCCGGGGAGCTGTTTTTT; CDR3 protein: CATSRDHRGSGELFF
J gene: TRBJ2-3; clone size: once; V gene: TRBV7-3; D gene: -; CDR3 DNA: TGTGCCAGCAGCCAGGTATCTAGCACAGATACGCAGTATTTT; CDR3 protein: CASSQVSSTDTQYF
J gene: TRBJ1-5; clone size: few; V gene: TRBV5-1; D gene: TRBD1; CDR3 DNA: TGCGCCAGCAGCTTGGCCGGGACAGGGGGCGATCAGCCCCAGCATTTT; CDR3 protein: CASSLAGTGGDQPQHF
J gene: TRBJ2-2; clone size: -; V gene: TRBV2; D gene: -; CDR3 DNA: TGTGCCAGCAGTGAGGCACGGGGCACCGGGGAGCTGTTTTTT; CDR3 protein: CASSEARGTGELFF
J gene: TRBJ2-2; clone size: -; V gene: TRBV5-1; D gene: TRBD2; CDR3 DNA: TGCGCCAGCAGCGAGGGACTAGCAACCGGGGAGCTGTTTTTT; CDR3 protein: CASSEGLATGELFF
J gene: TRBJ2-1; clone size: -; V gene: TRBV5-1; D gene: -; CDR3 DNA: TGCGCCAGCCGTCAGGGGAGTGGATCCTACAATGAGCAGTTCTTC; CDR3 protein: CASRQGSGSYNEQFF